The 12 T cell receptor beta chains below all came from one sample that was sequenced in a study of OX40 agonist ivuxolimab in advanced cancers. Generated by immunoSEQ multiplex PCR, the TCRdb table keeps only in-frame clones and is missing some. There are 35,000 to 40,000 clones in the sample; roughly 80% occur only once, and approximately 8.1% lies in the top ten. The sequencing used CD4+ or CD8+ T cells sorted from blood, collected in a trial of the OX40 agonist ivuxolimab. The receptors were sampled from an adult with an advanced solid tumor such as melanoma, head and neck, liver or kidney cancer.

This clone came up once. The CDR3 sequence is CASSPSGGNNQPQHF. In DNA, the CDR3 is TGCGCCAGCAGCCCCTCTGGGGGAAACAATCAGCCCCAGCATTTT. The chain recombines TRBV5-1 with TRBJ1-5, with TRBD1 as a possible D gene (5 bases). V shed 4 bases and J shed 3 bases, with 14 bases lying between them. This CDR3 contains 15 residues. Germline CDR1 is SGHRS and CDR2 is YFSETQ.

The rearrangement links TRBV27 to TRBJ2-7; 9 bases are a match to TRBD1. Germline CDR1 MNHEY, CDR2 SMNVEV (reference sequence). With V trimmed by 4 bases and J by 2 bases, 12 bases remained unmatched. This CDR3 is built from 17 residues. The CDR3 region is CASSYAPHRGHTYEQYF. The DNA of the CDR3 is TGTGCCAGCAGTTACGCACCCCACAGGGGGCACACCTACGAGCAGTACTTC.

CDR3 nucleotides: TGTGCCTGGAGTGTCGGGACAGGGAGGAATTCACCCCTCCACTTT. Protein: CAWSVGTGRNSPLHF. The gene calls are TRBV30 and TRBJ1-6; 9 nucleotides line up with TRBD1. J lost 7 bases, V lost 0 bases, and 4 bases had no gene match. CDR1 is GTSNPN and CDR2 is SVGIG in the germline V gene (reference sequence). The CDR3 loop spans 15 amino acids.

The genes are TRBV12-5 and TRBJ1-2; the match to TRBD1 covers 11 bases. CDR1 and CDR2 (germline): LGHNT, FRNRAP. The CDR3 has 14 residues. V trimming: 6 bases; J trimming: 3 bases; junction bases outside the gene matches: 3. The chain's CDR3 is CASGRGQGDYGYTF. CDR3 DNA sequence: TGTGCTAGTGGCCGGGGACAGGGGGACTATGGCTACACCTTC.

This clone appeared once. This rearrangement joins TRBV28 to TRBJ1-1; possible D gene TRBD1, 5 bases. The germline V gene encodes CDR1 MDHEN and CDR2 SYDVKM. The CDR3 totals 13 residues. Between the trimmed V and J ends, which lost 8 bases and 5 bases, there was a span of 15 bases. The CDR3 spells CASLGPGGTEAFF. The CDR3 region has the DNA TGTGCCAGCTTGGGACCCGGGGGGACTGAAGCTTTCTTT. Full variable domain (missing parts from reference TRBV28 and TRBJ1-1): DVKVTQSSRYLVKRTGEKVFLECVQDMDHENMFWYRQDPGLGLRLIYFSYDVKMKEKGDIPEGYSVSREKKERFSLILESASTNQTSMYLCASLGPGGTEAFFGQGTRLTVV.

The rearrangement links TRBV6-5 to TRBJ2-7; D ambiguous. The CDR3 is made up of 15 amino acids. Germline V lookup: CDR1 MNHEY, CDR2 SVGAGI. V was clipped by 6 bases and J by 0 bases, with 15 bases between them. The CDR3 DNA reads as TGTGCCAGCAGCCCACACCCCCACTCCTCCTACGAGCAGTACTTC. This gives the protein CASSPHPHSSYEQYF.

The chain employs TRBV11-2 and TRBJ1-1, with 9 nucleotides matching TRBD1. Germline assignment: CDR1 SGHAT and CDR2 FQNNGV. The junction had 4 bases not matched to a gene; V was cut back by 1 base and J by 1 base. The CDR3 sequence is 16 residues long. The CDR3 DNA reads TGTGCCAGCAGCTTAGTACAGGGGGCGGGGAACACTGAAGCTTTCTTT. It specifies CASSLVQGAGNTEAFF.

Turning to this clone: This sample also contains other DNA sequences that code for the same CDR3. CDR3 sequence (DNA): TGTGCCAGCAGCACCCGTGGGGACAGGTCGGTAAACACTGAAGCTTTCTTT. Amino acid sequence: CASSTRGDRSVNTEAFF. The chain has TRBV9 and TRBJ1-1, with 8 bases aligning to TRBD1. The CDR3 length is 17 residues. The germline gives CDR1 SGDLS, CDR2 YYNGEE. The V segment lost 4 bases and the J segment 2 bases; nucleotides outside the gene matches: 13.

This clone turned up a few times. The chain is built from TRBV14 and TRBJ2-7; TRBD1 is a possible D gene (5 bases). This CDR3 region has 15 residues. The V end lost 2 bases, the J end lost 5 bases, and 16 bases lay between the germline ends. Germline CDR1 reads SGHDN; CDR2 reads FVKESK. In DNA, the CDR3 is TGTGCCAGCAGCCAACAGGGCGGTGTTTGGCACGAGCAGTACTTC. It specifies CASSQQGGVWHEQYF.

The rearrangement uses TRBV29-1 and TRBJ1-4; no clear D gene. Germline lookup yields CDR1 SQVTM and CDR2 ANQGSEA. The CDR3 length is 13 residues. Trimming shortened V by 4 bases and J by 4 bases, and 10 bases separated the two germline ends. The CDR3 nucleotides are TGCAGCGTTGGGACGGACCTTAATGAAAAACTGTTTTTT. It specifies CSVGTDLNEKLFF.

The table lists this clone with a count of one. This chain joins TRBV7-2 and TRBJ1-5; the D is unclear. Germline V gene data show CDR1 as SGHTA and CDR2 as FQGNSA. The CDR3 length is 15 residues. The V and J ends lost 1 base and 2 bases respectively, with 9 bases between them. CDR3 nucleotide sequence: TGTGCCAGCAGCTTAGTAATGGGTGGCAATCAGCCCCAGCATTTT. It yields the protein CASSLVMGGNQPQHF.

The genes are TRBV7-9 and TRBJ1-1; unclear D gene. CDR1 and CDR2 (germline): SEHNR, FQNEAQ (reference sequence). Trimming left V 3 bases short and J 1 base short, with 9 bases between. The CDR3 extends over 14 amino acids. The CDR3 bases are TGTGCCAGCAGCTTGGACCTCTCGAACACTGAAGCTTTCTTT. Protein: CASSLDLSNTEAFF.